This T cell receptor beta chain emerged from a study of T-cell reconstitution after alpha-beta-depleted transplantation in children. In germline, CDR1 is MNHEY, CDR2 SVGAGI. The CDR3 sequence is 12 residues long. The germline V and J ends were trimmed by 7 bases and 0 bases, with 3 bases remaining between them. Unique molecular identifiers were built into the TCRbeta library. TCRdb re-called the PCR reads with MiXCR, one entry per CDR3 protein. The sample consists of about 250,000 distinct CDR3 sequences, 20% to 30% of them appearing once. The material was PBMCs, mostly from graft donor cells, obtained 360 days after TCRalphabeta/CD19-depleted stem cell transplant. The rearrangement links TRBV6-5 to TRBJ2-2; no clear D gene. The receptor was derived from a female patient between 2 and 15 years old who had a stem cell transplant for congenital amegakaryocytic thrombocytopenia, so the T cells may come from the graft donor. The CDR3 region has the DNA TGTGCCAGCACCTCGAACACCGGGGAGCTGTTTTTT. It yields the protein CASTSNTGELFF.